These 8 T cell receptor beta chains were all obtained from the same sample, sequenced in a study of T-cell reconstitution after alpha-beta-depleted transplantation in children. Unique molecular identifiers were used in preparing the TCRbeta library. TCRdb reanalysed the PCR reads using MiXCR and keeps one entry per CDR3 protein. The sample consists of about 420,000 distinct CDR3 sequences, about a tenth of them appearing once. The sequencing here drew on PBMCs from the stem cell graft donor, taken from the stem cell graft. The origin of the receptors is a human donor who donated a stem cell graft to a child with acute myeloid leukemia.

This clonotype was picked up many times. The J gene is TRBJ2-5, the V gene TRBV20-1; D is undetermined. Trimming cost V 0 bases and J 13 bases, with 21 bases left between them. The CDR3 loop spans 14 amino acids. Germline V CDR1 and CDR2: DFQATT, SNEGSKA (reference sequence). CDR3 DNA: TGCAGTGCTAGAGATGATGGATTTCACAAGAGATCGTACTTC. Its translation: CSARDDGFHKRSYF.

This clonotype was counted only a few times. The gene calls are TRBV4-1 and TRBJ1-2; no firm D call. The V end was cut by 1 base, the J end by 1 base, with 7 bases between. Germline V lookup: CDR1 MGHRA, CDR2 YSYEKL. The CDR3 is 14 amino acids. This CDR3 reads CASSQAGDNYGYTF. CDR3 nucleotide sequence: TGCGCCAGCAGCCAAGCCGGGGATAACTATGGCTACACCTTC.

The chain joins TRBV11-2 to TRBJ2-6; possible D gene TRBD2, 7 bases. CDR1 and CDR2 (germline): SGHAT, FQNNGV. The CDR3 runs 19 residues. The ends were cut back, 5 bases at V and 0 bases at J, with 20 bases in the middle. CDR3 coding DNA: TGTGCCAGCAGCCCATACGGGGCGGGGGCCCCCTCTGGGGCCAACGTCCTGACTTTC. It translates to CASSPYGAGAPSGANVLTF.

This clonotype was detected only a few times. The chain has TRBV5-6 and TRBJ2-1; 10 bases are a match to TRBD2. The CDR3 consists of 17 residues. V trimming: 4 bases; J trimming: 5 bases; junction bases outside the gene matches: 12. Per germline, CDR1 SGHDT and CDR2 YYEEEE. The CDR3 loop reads CASSIITWTSGNNEQFF. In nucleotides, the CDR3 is TGTGCCAGCAGCATCATCACCTGGACTAGCGGCAACAATGAGCAGTTCTTC.

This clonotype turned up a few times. CDR3 nucleotides: TGTGCCAGCAGTGGCCGGTACAATGAGCAGTTCTTC. Its protein product is CASSGRYNEQFF. The rearrangement uses TRBV2 and TRBJ2-1, with D hard to call. The germline V and J ends were trimmed by 4 bases and 4 bases, with 5 bases remaining between them. The CDR3 sequence is 12 residues long. Germline V lookup: CDR1 SNHLY, CDR2 FYNNEI.

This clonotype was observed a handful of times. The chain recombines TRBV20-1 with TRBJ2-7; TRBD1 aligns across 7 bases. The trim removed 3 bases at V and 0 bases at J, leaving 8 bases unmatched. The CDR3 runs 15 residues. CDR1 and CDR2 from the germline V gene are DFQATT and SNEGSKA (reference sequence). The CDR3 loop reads CSARLWDSSSYEQYF. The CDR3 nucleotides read TGCAGTGCTAGGTTATGGGACAGTAGCTCCTACGAGCAGTACTTC.

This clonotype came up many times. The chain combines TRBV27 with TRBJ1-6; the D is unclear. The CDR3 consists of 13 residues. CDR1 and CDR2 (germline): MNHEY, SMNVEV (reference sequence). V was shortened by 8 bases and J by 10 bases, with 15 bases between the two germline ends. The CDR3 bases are TGTGCCAGCTGTAGACAAGCTGGGTCACCCCTCCACTTT. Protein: CASCRQAGSPLHF.

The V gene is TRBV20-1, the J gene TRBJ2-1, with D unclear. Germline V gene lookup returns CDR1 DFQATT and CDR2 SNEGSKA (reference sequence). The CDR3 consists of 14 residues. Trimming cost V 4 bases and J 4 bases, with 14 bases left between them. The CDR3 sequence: CSATKSDGYNEQFF. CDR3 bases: TGCAGTGCTACCAAATCGGACGGTTACAATGAGCAGTTCTTC.